This T cell receptor beta chain is from a study of T cells after yellow fever vaccination. Study summary: SMART-Seq v4 Ultra Low Input served to prepare low-cell-number fractions.

The germline gives CDR1 MGHRA, CDR2 YSYEKL. The CDR3 is 18 residues long. Trimming shortened V by 0 bases and J by 0 bases, and 14 bases separated the two germline ends. Study outcomes and limitations: Post-booster repertoires contained most primary-vaccination clones again (about 95% CD4, around 88% CD8). Weaker in magnitude, the secondary response showed a faster peak on day 5 versus 15.

This clonotype was recorded at least ten times. Its antigen is as yet unknown. Conversion of TCR transcripts into cDNA relied on 5'RACE template switching, which added a universal primer site and UMIs. TCRdb independently ran MiXCR on the 5' RACE reads; one entry per CDR3 protein. In the table there are just over 300,000 distinct CDR3 sequences, approximately 3.9% of which are singletons. This TCR derives from a man younger than 35 who received the YFV17D yellow fever vaccine. Sequences were derived from PBMCs, sampled on the day of the yellow fever booster vaccination. V is TRBV4-1 and J is TRBJ1-4, with no clear D. Here the CDR3 reads CASSQEGGGFATNEKLFF. CDR3 nucleotide sequence: TGCGCCAGCAGCCAAGAAGGAGGAGGGTTTGCAACTAATGAAAAACTGTTTTTT.